This entry describes one T cell receptor beta chain. This clone has more than one count but fewer than ten. It lacks a known antigen. No qualities accompany the bases; no much larger clone lies one base away. The CDR3 covers 13 residues, taking in both the cysteine and the phenylalanine. Kept here is only the CDR3 DNA, which spans 39 bases and is read in frame from base 1. The germline V gene encodes CDR1 MDHEN and CDR2 SYDVKM. The germline V and J ends show losses of 8 bases and 6 bases respectively, and no gene match explains 5 bases of the junction. The data were taken from a study of vaccination effects on CD4 cells after COVID-19 (dated by TCRdb to between 2020 and 2023). About the full investigation: Across the study, the median time from the second dose to post-vaccine sampling was 72 days (range 14 to 241). SARS-CoV-2 spike-specific CD4+ TCR repertoires were compared before and after mRNA vaccination in COVID-19 convalescent patients and in infection-naive vaccine recipients. A total of approximately 9 COVID-19 convalescent patients and a handful of SARS-CoV-2-naive healthy vaccine recipients were included in the full study. Cultures from other donors in the study were sequenced with the Oncomine TCR Beta short-read assay on an Illumina iSeq 100.

The full study reports these points: The study was limited by a small number of convalescent patients, and early post-infection timepoints were lacking. In healthy vaccine recipients, vaccine-induced clones were almost all SARS-CoV-2 mono-reactive, with only 1 of 255 being cross-reactive with common cold coronaviruses. Both infection-induced and vaccine-induced clones contracted markedly at late post-vaccination timepoints, which is consistent with waning T cell responses.

The library was generated by the immunoSEQ multiplex PCR assay. DNA from the cultured, isolated CD4+ T cells was subjected to TCR beta CDR3 sequencing. The source study handled its data this way. Non-productive TCR sequences were discarded, and reads were trimmed to the CDR3 region, with only CDR3s of 7 or more amino acids retained. Antigen-specific clonotypes were identified using the MANAFEST web app by comparison of expansion in peptide wells against reference cultures. For clones to be considered positive, expansion at FDR<0.05 versus reference and all other wells, an odds ratio above 5, and a frequency above 0.1% in two replicate wells were required. Clonotypes significantly expanded in SARS-CoV-2 spike wells and in at least one common cold coronavirus spike condition were defined as cross-reactive. CDR3 similarity was assessed by Levenshtein distance using the stringdist R package, and unrooted trees were constructed with ape in R 3.6.1. Not all clones reach the TCRdb copy of this immuneACCESS table, which keeps in-frame sequences only. Checked studies attribute under half of the gap to unresolved V genes and leave the rest unexplained. V and J calls and clone size come straight from that table; D and trimming were deduced from the DNA. The sample table contains under 40,000 clones; only one count was recorded for 55% to 75% of them. Roughly an eighth of the sample comes from the top ten.

The ViraFEST assay stimulated PBMC with viral peptide pools and then used TCR sequencing to identify antigen-specific CD4+ T cell clonotypes by expansion. After more than 9 days of culture, CD4+ T cells were isolated with the EasySep CD4+ T cell isolation kit. Each participant got two doses of an mRNA SARS-CoV-2 vaccine, either BNT162b2 or mRNA-1273. None of the healthy vaccine recipients had a prior SARS-CoV-2 infection, which was confirmed by nucleocapsid antibody tests that came back negative both before and after vaccination. Roughly 1.9 million PBMC per well were cultured with 10 ug/ml peptides in IMDM containing roughly 5% human AB serum, 10 IU/ml IL-2 and gentamicin. Half of the culture medium was replaced with fresh IL-2-containing medium on days 3 and 7. Unless otherwise noted, each peptide stimulation condition was cultured in triplicate wells. Using Ficoll-Paque Plus gradient centrifugation, PBMC were separated from whole blood and then either used fresh or cryopreserved at -140C. The spike proteins of SARS-CoV-2 and of the common cold coronaviruses HCoV-NL63, HCoV-OC43 and HCoV-229E were spanned by overlapping peptide pools. Genomic DNA was extracted from cultured CD4+ T cells with the QIAamp micro DNA kit.

The sample was CD4+ T cells from PBMCs cultured with HCoV-229E spike peptides, taken after COVID-19 vaccination. Sample cell subset or site, as interpreted from the label and publication: HCoV-229E spike overlapping peptide pool stimulation. Here the chain combines TRBV28 and TRBJ2-1, with 9 bases matching TRBD2. The TCR sequence derives from a human donor who received a COVID-19 vaccine. The CDR3 region has the sequence CASQQGLANEQFF. The DNA is TGTGCCAGCCAACAGGGACTAGCCAATGAGCAGTTCTTC.